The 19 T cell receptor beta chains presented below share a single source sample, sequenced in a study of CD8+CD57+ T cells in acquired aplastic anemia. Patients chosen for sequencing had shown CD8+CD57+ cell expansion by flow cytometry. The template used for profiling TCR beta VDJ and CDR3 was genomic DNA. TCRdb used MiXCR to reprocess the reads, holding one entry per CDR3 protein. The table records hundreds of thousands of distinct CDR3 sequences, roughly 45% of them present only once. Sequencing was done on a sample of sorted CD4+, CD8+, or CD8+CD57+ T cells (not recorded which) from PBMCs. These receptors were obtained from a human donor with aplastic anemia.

The CDR3 loop reads CASSWTSNQPQHF. The CDR3 DNA sequence: TGTGCCAGCAGCTGGACCTCCAATCAGCCCCAGCATTTT. J is TRBJ1-5 and V is TRBV7-6; D is ambiguous. V was cut by 4 bases and J by 3 bases, with 7 bases left in between. The germline CDR1 and CDR2 sequences are SGHVS and FNYEAQ. There are 13 residues in the CDR3.

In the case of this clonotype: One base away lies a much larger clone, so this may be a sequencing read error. CDR3 in amino acids: CATRDGAYEQYF. Here the CDR3 DNA reads TGTGCCACCCGGGATGGGGCCTACGAGCAGTACTTC. The V and J genes are TRBV6-5 and TRBJ2-7, with a tentative D call TRBD2 (5 bases). The germline V and J ends were trimmed by 10 bases and 2 bases, with 12 bases remaining between them. The CDR3 extends over 12 amino acids. CDR1 is MNHEY and CDR2 is SVGAGI in the germline V gene.

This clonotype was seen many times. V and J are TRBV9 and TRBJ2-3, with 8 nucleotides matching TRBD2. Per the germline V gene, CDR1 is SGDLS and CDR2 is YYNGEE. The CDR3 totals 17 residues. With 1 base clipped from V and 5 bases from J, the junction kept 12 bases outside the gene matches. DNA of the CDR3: TGTGCCAGCAGCGTATATCTCGGGAGGGATGTTCAAGATACGCAGTATTTT. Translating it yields CASSVYLGRDVQDTQYF. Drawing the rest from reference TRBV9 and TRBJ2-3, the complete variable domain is DSGVTQTPKHLITATGQRVTLRCSPRSGDLSVYWYQQSLDQGLQFLIQYYNGEERAKGNILERFSAQQFPDLHSELNLSSLELGDSALYFCASSVYLGRDVQDTQYFGPGTRLTVL.

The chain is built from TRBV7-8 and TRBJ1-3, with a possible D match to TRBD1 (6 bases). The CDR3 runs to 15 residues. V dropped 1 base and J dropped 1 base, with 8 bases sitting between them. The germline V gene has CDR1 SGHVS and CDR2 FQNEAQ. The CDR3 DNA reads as TGTGCCAGCAGCTTAGGACAGGAATCTGGAAACACCATATATTTT. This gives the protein CASSLGQESGNTIYF.

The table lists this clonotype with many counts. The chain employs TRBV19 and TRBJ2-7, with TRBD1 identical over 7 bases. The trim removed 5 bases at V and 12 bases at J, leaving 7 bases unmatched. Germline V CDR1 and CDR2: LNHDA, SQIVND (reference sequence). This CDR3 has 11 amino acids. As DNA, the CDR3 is TGTGCCAGTAGTGTCGGGACAGTGCGGTACTTC. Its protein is CASSVGTVRYF.

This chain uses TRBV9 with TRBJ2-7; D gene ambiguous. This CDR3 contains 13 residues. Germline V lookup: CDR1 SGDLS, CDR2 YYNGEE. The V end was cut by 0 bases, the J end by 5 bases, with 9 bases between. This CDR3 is CASSVGQKDEQYF. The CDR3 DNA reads TGTGCCAGCAGCGTAGGGCAAAAAGACGAGCAGTACTTC. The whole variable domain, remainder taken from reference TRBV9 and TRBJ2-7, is DSGVTQTPKHLITATGQRVTLRCSPRSGDLSVYWYQQSLDQGLQFLIQYYNGEERAKGNILERFSAQQFPDLHSELNLSSLELGDSALYFCASSVGQKDEQYFGPGTRLTVT.

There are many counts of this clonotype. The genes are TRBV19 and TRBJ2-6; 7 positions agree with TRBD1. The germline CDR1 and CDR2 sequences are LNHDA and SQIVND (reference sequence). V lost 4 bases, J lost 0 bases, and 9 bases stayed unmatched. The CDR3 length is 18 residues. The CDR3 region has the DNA TGTGCCAGTAGTAACCCTGGGACAGCCCTCTCTGGGGCCAACGTCCTGACTTTC. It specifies CASSNPGTALSGANVLTF.

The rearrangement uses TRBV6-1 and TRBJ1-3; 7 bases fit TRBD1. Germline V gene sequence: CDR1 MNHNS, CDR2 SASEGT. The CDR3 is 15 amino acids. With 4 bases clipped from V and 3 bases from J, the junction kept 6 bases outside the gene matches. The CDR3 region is CASSARQGNGNTIYF. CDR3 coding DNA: TGTGCCAGCAGTGCTCGACAGGGTAATGGAAACACCATATATTTT.

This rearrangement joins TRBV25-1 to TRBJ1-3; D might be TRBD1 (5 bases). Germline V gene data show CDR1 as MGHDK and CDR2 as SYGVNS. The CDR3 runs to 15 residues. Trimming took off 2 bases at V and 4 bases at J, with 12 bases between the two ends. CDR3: CASSEAWGDGNTIYF. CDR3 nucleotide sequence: TGTGCCAGCAGTGAAGCGTGGGGGGACGGAAACACCATATATTTT. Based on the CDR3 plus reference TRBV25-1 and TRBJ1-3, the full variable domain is EADIYQTPRYLVIGTGKKITLECSQTMGHDKMYWYQQDPGMELHLIHYSYGVNSTEKGDLSSESTVSRIRTEHFPLTLESARPSHTSQYLCASSEAWGDGNTIYFGEGSWLTVV.

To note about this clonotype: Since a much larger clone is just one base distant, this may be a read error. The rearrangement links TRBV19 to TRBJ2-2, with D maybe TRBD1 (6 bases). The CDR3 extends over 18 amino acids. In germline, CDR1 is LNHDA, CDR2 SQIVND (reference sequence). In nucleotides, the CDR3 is TGTGCCAGTAGTATGGGGCCCCGACAGGCGAAGAACACCGGGGAGCTGGTTTTT. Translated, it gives CASSMGPRQAKNTGELVF.

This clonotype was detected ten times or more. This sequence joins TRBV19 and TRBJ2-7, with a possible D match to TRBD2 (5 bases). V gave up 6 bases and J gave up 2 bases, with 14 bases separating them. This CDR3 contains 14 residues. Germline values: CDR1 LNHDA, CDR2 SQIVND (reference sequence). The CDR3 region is CASSQPGLAYEQYF. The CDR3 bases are TGTGCCAGTAGCCAACCTGGACTCGCCTACGAGCAGTACTTC. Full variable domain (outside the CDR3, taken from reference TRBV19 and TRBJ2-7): DGGITQSPKYLFRKEGQNVTLSCEQNLNHDAMYWYRQDPGQGLRLIYYSQIVNDFQKGDIAEGYSVSREKKESFPLTVTSAQKNPTAFYLCASSQPGLAYEQYFGPGTRLTVT.

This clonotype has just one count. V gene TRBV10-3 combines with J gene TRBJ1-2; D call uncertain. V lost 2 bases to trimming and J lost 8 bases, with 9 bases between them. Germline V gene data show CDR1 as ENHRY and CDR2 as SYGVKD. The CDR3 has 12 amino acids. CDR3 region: CAISEVDGGYTF. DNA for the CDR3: TGTGCCATCAGTGAGGTGGACGGGGGCTACACCTTC.

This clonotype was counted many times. The CDR3 region is CASSPKGNNQPQHF. Written as DNA, the CDR3 is TGTGCCAGCAGCCCGAAGGGTAACAATCAGCCCCAGCATTTT. This rearrangement joins TRBV6-1 to TRBJ1-5, with no clear D. Germline V gives CDR1 MNHNS, CDR2 SASEGT. V gave up 6 bases and J gave up 3 bases, with 12 bases separating them. The CDR3 loop spans 14 amino acids.

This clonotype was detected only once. The DNA of the CDR3 is TGTGCCAGCAGCATACCGGGCGGGGGCTACAATGAGCAGTTCTTC. It encodes CASSIPGGGYNEQFF. The rearrangement joins TRBV7-2 to TRBJ2-1, with 7 bases aligning to TRBD2. The CDR3 contains 15 residues. V was pared by 5 bases and J by 3 bases, with 7 bases of the junction left unmatched. Germline lookup yields CDR1 SGHTA and CDR2 FQGNSA.

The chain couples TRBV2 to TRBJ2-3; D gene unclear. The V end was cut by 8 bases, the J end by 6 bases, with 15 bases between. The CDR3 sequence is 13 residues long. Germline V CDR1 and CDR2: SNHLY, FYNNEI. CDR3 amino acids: CASLTYVRDTQYF. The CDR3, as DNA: TGTGCCAGCCTAACATACGTTCGGGATACGCAGTATTTT. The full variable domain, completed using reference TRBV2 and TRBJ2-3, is EPEVTQTPSHQVTQMGQEVILRCVPISNHLYFYWYRQILGQKVEFLVSFYNNEISEKSEIFDDQFSVERPDGSNFTLKIRSTKLEDSAMYFCASLTYVRDTQYFGPGTRLTVL.

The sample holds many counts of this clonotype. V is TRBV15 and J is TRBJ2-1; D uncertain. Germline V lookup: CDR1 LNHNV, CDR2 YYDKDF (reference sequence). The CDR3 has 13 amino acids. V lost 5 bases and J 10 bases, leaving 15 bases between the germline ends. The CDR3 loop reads CATSSERSAEQFF. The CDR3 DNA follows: TGTGCCACCAGCTCGGAGAGGTCGGCCGAGCAGTTCTTC. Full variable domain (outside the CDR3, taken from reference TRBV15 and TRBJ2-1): DAMVIQNPRYQVTQFGKPVTLSCSQTLNHNVMYWYQQKSSQAPKLLFHYYDKDFNNEADTPDNFQSRRPNTSFCFLDIRSPGLGDTAMYLCATSSERSAEQFFGPGTRLTVL.

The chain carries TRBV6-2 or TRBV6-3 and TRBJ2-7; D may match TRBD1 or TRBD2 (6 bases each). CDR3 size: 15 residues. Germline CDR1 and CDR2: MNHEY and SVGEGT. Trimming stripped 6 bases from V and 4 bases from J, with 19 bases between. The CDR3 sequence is CASRYLPEGGYEQYF. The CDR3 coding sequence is TGTGCCAGCAGATACCTCCCCGAGGGGGGTTACGAGCAGTACTTC.

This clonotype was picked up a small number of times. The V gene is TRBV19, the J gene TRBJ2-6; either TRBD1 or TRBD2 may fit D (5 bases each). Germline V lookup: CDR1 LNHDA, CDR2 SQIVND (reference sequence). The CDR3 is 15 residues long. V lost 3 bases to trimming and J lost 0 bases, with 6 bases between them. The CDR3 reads CASSMGDSGANVLTF. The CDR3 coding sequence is TGTGCCAGTAGTATGGGGGACTCTGGGGCCAACGTCCTGACTTTC.

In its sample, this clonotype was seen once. The CDR3 is CASSEEVAGYTF. The CDR3 DNA is TGTGCCAGCAGTGAAGAGGTCGCTGGCTACACCTTC. This chain links TRBV6-5 with TRBJ1-2, with no clear D. The V end lost 5 bases, the J end lost 7 bases, and 11 bases lay between the germline ends. The germline gives CDR1 MNHEY, CDR2 SVGAGI. CDR3 length equals 12 residues.